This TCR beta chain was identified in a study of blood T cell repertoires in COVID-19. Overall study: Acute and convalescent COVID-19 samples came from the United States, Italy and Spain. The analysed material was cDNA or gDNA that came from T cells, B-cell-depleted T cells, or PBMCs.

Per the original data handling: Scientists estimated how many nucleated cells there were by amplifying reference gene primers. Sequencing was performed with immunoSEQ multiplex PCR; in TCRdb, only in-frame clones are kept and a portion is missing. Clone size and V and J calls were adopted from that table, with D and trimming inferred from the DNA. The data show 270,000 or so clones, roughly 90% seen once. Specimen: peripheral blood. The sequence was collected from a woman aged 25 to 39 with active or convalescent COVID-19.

Here the CDR3 DNA reads TGTGCCAGTAGCCCCCGGCGTGGGGGCGGGAATGAAAAACTGTTTTTT. Protein product: CASSPRRGGGNEKLFF. The V call is TRBV19, the J call TRBJ1-4; a possible D gene is TRBD1 (6 bases). V dropped 6 bases and J dropped 5 bases, with 19 bases sitting between them. The CDR3 covers 16 residues. Germline lookup yields CDR1 LNHDA and CDR2 SQIVND (reference sequence).